This T cell receptor beta chain was profiled in a study of neurological immune-mediated disorders. This clonotype was seen at least ten times. Over 200 million TCR-beta sequences from 15-18 subjects came from every sequencing run. TCRdb reanalysed the 5' RACE reads using MiXCR and keeps one entry per CDR3 protein. Of 65,000 to 95,000 distinct CDR3 sequences in the sample, approximately 5% were seen once. PBMCs stored at -80 C, numbering 2 million, were the origin of the unsorted libraries. Sequencing was performed on PBMCs. This clonotype originated in a woman in her 30s with multiple sclerosis.

CDR3 bases: TGCAGCGTAGGACAGGGCGGCGACACCGGGGAGCTGTTTTTT. Translation: CSVGQGGDTGELFF. The chain has TRBV29-1 and TRBJ2-2, with TRBD1 matching over 8 bases. Germline lookup yields CDR1 SQVTM and CDR2 ANQGSEA. This CDR3 region has 14 residues. Unmatched junction bases numbered 6, after V lost 6 bases and J lost 3 bases.